Following are 8 T cell receptor beta chains from one sample sequenced in a study of radiotherapy plus CTLA-4 blockade in lung cancer. Using immunoSEQ multiplex PCR, the repertoire was profiled, and TCRdb retains in-frame clones only, with some absent. The data hold roughly 120,000 clones, with 78% observed a single time. The sample here was peripheral blood, taken from a patient treated with radiotherapy plus ipilimumab. Every receptor here comes from a human donor with non-small cell lung cancer who had a partial response to radiotherapy plus ipilimumab.

This sequence joins TRBV7-9 and TRBJ1-1, with TRBD1 matching 8 bases. V lost 6 bases to trimming and J lost 6 bases; unmatched junction nucleotides: 3. The CDR3 length is 12 residues. Germline V gene sequence: CDR1 SEHNR, CDR2 FQNEAQ (reference sequence). CDR3 sequence (DNA): TGTGCCAGCAGACCAGGGGGCCCTGAAGCTTTCTTT. Residues: CASRPGGPEAFF.

The chain links TRBV4-3 to TRBJ1-1; D is undetermined. V lost 0 bases and J lost 1, with 9 bases in between. This CDR3 is built from 15 residues. The germline gives CDR1 LGHNA, CDR2 YSLEER. The CDR3 nucleotides are TGCGCCAGCAGCCAAGATATACGAGGGAACACTGAAGCTTTCTTT. Residues: CASSQDIRGNTEAFF.

The V call is TRBV5-1, the J call TRBJ2-7; TRBD1 might be the D (5 bases). The CDR3 has 15 residues. Germline V gene data show CDR1 as SGHRS and CDR2 as YFSETQ. The V end lost 4 bases, the J end lost 0 bases, and 14 bases lay between the germline ends. CDR3 protein: CASSHLGPPSYEQYF. DNA of the CDR3: TGCGCCAGCAGCCACCTGGGGCCGCCCTCCTACGAGCAGTACTTC.

CDR3 coding DNA: TGTGCCAGCAGCTCCCAGACTAGCGGGAGGGGGGAGCAGTTCTTC. This codes for CASSSQTSGRGEQFF. The V and J genes are TRBV7-3 and TRBJ2-1; 14 bases are shared with TRBD2. V gave up 4 bases and J gave up 10 bases; unmatched junction bases: 6. The CDR3 sequence is 15 residues long. Germline V lookup: CDR1 SGHTA, CDR2 FQGTGA.

The chain employs TRBV3-1 (or the pseudogene TRBV3-2) and TRBJ2-7, with unresolved D. Germline lookup yields CDR1 LGHDT and CDR2 YNNKEL (reference sequence). The CDR3 has 8 amino acids. The CDR3 sequence is CASSQPVV. CDR3 coding DNA: TGTGCCAGCAGCCAACCCGTCGTC.

This CDR3 reads CASSPGGLAGVVGTGELFF. The CDR3, as DNA: TGTGCCAGCAGCCCGGGGGGACTAGCGGGAGTTGTTGGCACCGGGGAGCTGTTTTTT. V and J are TRBV5-4 and TRBJ2-2, with 14 bases matching TRBD2. V shed 4 bases and J 4 bases; nucleotides not matched to a gene: 12. CDR1 is SGHNT, CDR2 YYREEE, per germline (reference sequence). This CDR3 is built from 19 residues.

This clone has a single count. V and J are TRBV2 and TRBJ2-3; no clear D gene. The CDR3 totals 13 residues. The germline V and J ends were trimmed by 3 bases and 9 bases, with 13 bases remaining between them. Germline V gene data show CDR1 as SNHLY and CDR2 as FYNNEI. The CDR3 sequence: CASSDFRLRTQYF. The CDR3 DNA is TGTGCCAGCAGTGATTTCCGGTTGAGGACGCAGTATTTT.

The V call is TRBV12-5, the J call TRBJ2-1; 11 nucleotides agree with TRBD2. V shed 2 bases, J shed 0 bases, and the junction held 12 bases outside the gene matches. This CDR3 has 20 amino acids. CDR1 is LGHNT and CDR2 is FRNRAP in the germline V gene. CDR3 residues: CASGLIPLAGGLSSYNEQFF. CDR3 sequence (DNA): TGTGCTAGTGGTTTGATTCCTCTAGCGGGAGGACTTAGCTCCTACAATGAGCAGTTCTTC.